This TCR beta chain came from a study of a mutant IDH1 vaccine in newly diagnosed glioma. In the study overall: Vaccine dosing followed radiotherapy by 4-6 weeks, or accompanied temozolomide cycles. Week 35 was assigned to visit V12, and week 47 was assigned to visit V13.

Method: immunoSEQ multiplex PCR; TCRdb's copy keeps in-frame clones and lacks some. The sample records some 57,000 clones, 80% to 90% being singletons. Per the germline V gene, CDR1 is MDHEN and CDR2 is SYDVKM. The CDR3 is made up of 15 amino acids. V lost 2 bases, J lost 2 bases, and 11 bases lay in between. Comments on this clone: The antigen is undetermined.

Time point noted: week 35, safety follow-up. The investigators gave 300 ug of mutant IDH1 20-mer peptide in each vaccine dose, together with topical imiquimod. Patients came in for eight vaccinations, in weeks 1, 3, 5, 7, 11, 15, 19 and 23. Those who donated had recent WHO grade 3 or 4 IDH1-mutant, ATRX-lost astrocytomas. The receptor's source is a young woman with glioma. The V gene is TRBV28, the J gene TRBJ2-3; D remains ambiguous. The specimen was PBMCs, collected from a glioma patient whose treatment included an IDH1 peptide vaccine. The CDR3 is CASSLGDRNTDTQYF. CDR3 sequence (DNA): TGTGCCAGCAGTTTAGGGGATAGAAACACAGATACGCAGTATTTT.